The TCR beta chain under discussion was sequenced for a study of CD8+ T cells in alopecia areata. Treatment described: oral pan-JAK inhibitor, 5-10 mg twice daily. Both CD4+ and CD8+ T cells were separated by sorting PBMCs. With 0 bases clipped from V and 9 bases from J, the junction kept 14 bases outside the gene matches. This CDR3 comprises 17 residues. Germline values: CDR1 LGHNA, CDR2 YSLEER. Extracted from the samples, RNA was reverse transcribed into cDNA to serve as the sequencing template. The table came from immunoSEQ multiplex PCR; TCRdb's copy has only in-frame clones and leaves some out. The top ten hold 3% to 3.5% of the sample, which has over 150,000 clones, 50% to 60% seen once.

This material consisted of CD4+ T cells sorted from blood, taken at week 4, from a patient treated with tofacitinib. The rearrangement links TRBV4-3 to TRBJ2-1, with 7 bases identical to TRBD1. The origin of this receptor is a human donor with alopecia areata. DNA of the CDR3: TGCGCCAGCAGCCAAGATTGGGGGACAGTACTTAGTGGTGAGCAGTTCTTC. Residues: CASSQDWGTVLSGEQFF.